The clone carrying this T cell receptor (beta chain) was seen just once. The data stem from a study of T cell changes during pregnancy in multiple sclerosis. The table came from immunoSEQ multiplex PCR; TCRdb's copy has only in-frame clones and leaves some out. Here the sample spans under 95,000 clones, 92% being singletons. The germline V gene has CDR1 SGHDN and CDR2 FVKESK. The CDR3 spans 15 residues. V shed 2 bases and J shed 9 bases, with 14 bases lying between them. This chain joins TRBV14 and TRBJ1-6; possibly TRBD1 for D (6 bases). The specimen comprised peripheral blood, sampled after pregnancy. The clonotype originates from a female donor with multiple sclerosis, enrolled in a pregnancy study. CDR3 in amino acids: CASSQQGILTSPLHF. CDR3 DNA: TGTGCCAGCAGCCAACAGGGGATTCTGACTTCACCCCTCCACTTT.